A selection of T cell receptor beta chains follows, all from one sample in a study of regulatory T cells in long-lasting Graves disease. TCRdb recomputed calls from the multiplex PCR reads with MiXCR, one row per CDR3 protein. This table has around 400,000 distinct CDR3 sequences, less than 30% appearing once. Here the sequenced sample was peripheral blood mononuclear cells (PBMCs), taken when the disease was refractory, from a patient treated with antithyroid drugs. These receptors came from a woman aged 35 to 49 with Graves disease. Each CDR3 is given with its conserved first and last residue. A D gene is named only where the DNA matches it firmly. Part of the rows lack a size; the others show once, few, many or a class for expanded clones.

v_call	clone_size	d_call	j_call	cdr3_aa	cdr3_nt
TRBV11-2	few	NA	TRBJ2-1	CASRRGSGHEQFF	TGTGCCAGCAGACGAGGCAGCGGGCATGAGCAGTTCTTC
TRBV20-1	many	NA	TRBJ1-5	CSASGWRQPQHF	TGCAGTGCCTCGGGGTGGCGTCAGCCCCAGCATTTT
TRBV10-2	NA	NA	TRBJ2-1	CASSESPSSYNEQFF	TGCGCCAGCAGTGAAAGTCCGAGCTCCTACAATGAGCAGTTCTTC
TRBV5-6	many	TRBD2	TRBJ2-5	CASSSGGGETQYF	TGTGCCAGCAGCTCGGGGGGTGGGGAGACCCAGTACTTC
TRBV3-1	NA	NA	TRBJ2-2	CASNLRGTNTGELFF	TGTGCCAGCAACTTACGGGGGACGAACACCGGGGAGCTGTTTTTT
TRBV20-1	NA	TRBD2	TRBJ2-7	CSAPLAGGAKEQYF	TGCAGTGCTCCCCTGGCGGGGGGGGCAAAAGAGCAGTACTTC
TRBV10-3	few	TRBD2	TRBJ2-7	CAISELAGISLPEQYF	TGTGCCATCAGTGAGTTAGCGGGAATAAGCCTTCCCGAGCAGTACTTC
TRBV11-2	many	NA	TRBJ2-4	CASRRLAKNIQYF	TGTGCCAGCAGAAGGCTAGCCAAAAACATTCAGTACTTC
TRBV4-1	NA	TRBD2	TRBJ2-4	CASSLKAGGLTKNIQYF	TGCGCCAGCAGCCTGAAAGCGGGGGGTTTAACCAAAAACATTCAGTACTTC
TRBV29-1	NA	NA	TRBJ1-2	CSVVLQGRDYGYTF	TGCAGCGTTGTGTTGCAGGGAAGGGACTATGGCTACACCTTC
TRBV2	few	NA	TRBJ2-1	CASSERNLARTYNEQFF	TGTGCCAGCAGTGAAAGAAATTTAGCGCGGACCTACAATGAGCAGTTCTTC
TRBV13	many	NA	TRBJ2-2	CASSTRGPGITGELFF	TGTGCCAGCAGCACTAGGGGTCCAGGGATCACCGGGGAGCTGTTTTTT
TRBV28	NA	NA	TRBJ2-4	CASSIRGFETKNIQYF	TGTGCCAGCAGCATCAGGGGATTTGAGACCAAAAACATTCAGTACTTC
TRBV7-2	NA	NA	TRBJ1-5	CASRLIRLGSNQPQHF	TGTGCCAGCAGACTAATACGACTGGGTAGCAATCAGCCCCAGCATTTT
TRBV7-8	many	NA	TRBJ2-4	CASSPALAESLTKNIQYF	TGTGCCAGCAGCCCAGCGTTGGCGGAGTCTTTAACCAAAAACATTCAGTACTTC
TRBV12-5	many	NA	TRBJ1-1	CASGLVKRAFF	TGTGCTAGTGGTTTGGTGAAAAGAGCTTTCTTT
TRBV28	many	NA	TRBJ1-1	CASCEWGGNTEAFF	TGTGCCAGCTGTGAGTGGGGGGGGAACACTGAAGCTTTCTTT
TRBV19	few	NA	TRBJ2-7	CASSLRDSDSYEQYF	TGTGCCAGTAGCCTCCGGGACTCTGACTCCTACGAGCAGTACTTC
TRBV20-1	NA	NA	TRBJ2-5	CSAIQGTRETQYF	TGCAGTGCCATACAGGGTACACGGGAGACCCAGTACTTC
TRBV19	many	NA	TRBJ2-5	CASAGSEPETQYF	TGTGCCAGCGCCGGTTCGGAGCCAGAGACCCAGTACTTC
TRBV11-2	NA	NA	TRBJ2-2	CASSKGGANTGELFF	TGTGCCAGCAGTAAGGGGGGAGCGAACACCGGGGAGCTGTTTTTT
TRBV28	few	TRBD1	TRBJ1-6	CASNSGGSGSPLHF	TGTGCCAGCAACTCAGGGGGCAGCGGTTCACCCCTCCACTTT
TRBV10-2	NA	TRBD1	TRBJ2-7	CASSVTGAYEQYF	TGCGCCAGCAGTGTGACAGGGGCTTACGAGCAGTACTTC
TRBV29-1	few	NA	TRBJ2-2	CSVGQNTGELFF	TGCAGCGTTGGACAGAACACCGGGGAGCTGTTTTTT
TRBV2	many	NA	TRBJ2-5	CASRIQETQYF	TGTGCCAGCAGAATCCAAGAGACCCAGTACTTC
TRBV5-1	NA	NA	TRBJ2-1	CASSALRLGNEQFF	TGCGCCAGCAGCGCACTCCGACTAGGGAATGAGCAGTTCTTC
TRBV6-2/TRBV6-3	NA	TRBD1	TRBJ1-1	CASSRTGGGTEAFF	TGTGCCAGCAGCAGAACAGGGGGGGGCACTGAAGCTTTCTTT
TRBV6-1	many	TRBD1	TRBJ2-5	CASSPRDRVFQETQYF	TGTGCCAGCAGCCCCCGGGACAGGGTATTCCAAGAGACCCAGTACTTC
TRBV2	many	NA	TRBJ2-6	CASGLGATGANVLTF	TGTGCCAGCGGTCTCGGGGCCACAGGGGCCAACGTCCTGACTTTC
TRBV28	many	NA	TRBJ2-5	CASRPTYQETQYF	TGTGCCAGCCGACCGACGTACCAAGAGACCCAGTACTTC
TRBV29-1	NA	NA	TRBJ1-2	CSVRPGGGGYTF	TGCAGCGTTCGTCCGGGAGGGGGAGGCTACACCTTC
TRBV7-3	many	NA	TRBJ1-1	CASSLGGAATEAFF	TGTGCCAGCAGCTTAGGGGGCGCCGCCACTGAAGCTTTCTTT
TRBV28	many	NA	TRBJ2-7	CASSRRTYEQYF	TGTGCCAGCAGCCGCAGAACCTACGAGCAGTACTTC
TRBV7-3	few	TRBD2	TRBJ2-2	CASSFIQTSGPGELFF	TGTGCCAGCAGCTTCATACAGACTAGCGGGCCCGGGGAGCTGTTTTTT
TRBV6-1	many	NA	TRBJ1-6	CASTKRNRNSPLHF	TGTGCCAGCACCAAAAGGAACCGAAATTCACCCCTCCACTTT
TRBV11-1	many	NA	TRBJ2-5	CASSLGGTVMQETQYF	TGTGCCAGCAGCTTAGGCGGGACGGTGATGCAAGAGACCCAGTACTTC
TRBV7-3	NA	NA	TRBJ2-7	CASSPGARSYEQYF	TGTGCCAGCAGCCCGGGAGCGCGCTCCTACGAGCAGTACTTC
TRBV12-3/TRBV12-4	NA	NA	TRBJ2-2	CASRSPTMTGELFF	TGTGCCAGCAGGTCCCCAACGATGACCGGGGAGCTGTTTTTT
TRBV7-9	many	NA	TRBJ2-7	CASSLEGRLVDF	TGTGCCAGCAGCTTAGAAGGCCGCCTCGTAGACTTC
TRBV5-1	few	TRBD2	TRBJ2-5	CASSLATSGRARLFEETQYF	TGCGCCAGCAGCTTGGCGACTAGCGGGAGGGCCCGGCTTTTCGAAGAGACCCAGTACTTC
TRBV5-1	NA	TRBD1	TRBJ2-2	CASSRPMDRVTGELFF	TGCGCCAGCAGCCGACCGATGGACAGGGTCACCGGGGAGCTGTTTTTT
TRBV13	NA	NA	TRBJ1-6	CASSAADHPLHF	TGTGCCAGCAGCGCGGCGGACCATCCCCTCCACTTT
TRBV3-1	few	TRBD1	TRBJ1-6	CASRTRDSHSPLHF	TGTGCCAGCAGGACGAGGGACAGCCATTCACCCCTCCACTTT
TRBV28	once	NA	TRBJ1-2	CASSSPHGYTF	TGTGCCAGTTCAAGTCCGCATGGCTACACCTTC
TRBV29-1	NA	NA	TRBJ1-1	CSVWITEAFF	TGCAGCGTTTGGATCACTGAAGCTTTCTTT
TRBV7-8	NA	NA	TRBJ2-1	CASSFRISRGSSYNEQFF	TGTGCCAGCAGCTTCCGAATTTCGAGAGGGAGCTCCTACAATGAGCAGTTCTTC
TRBV6-5	many	NA	TRBJ2-7	CASSYQDLYEQYF	TGTGCCAGCAGTTACCAGGACCTATACGAGCAGTACTTC